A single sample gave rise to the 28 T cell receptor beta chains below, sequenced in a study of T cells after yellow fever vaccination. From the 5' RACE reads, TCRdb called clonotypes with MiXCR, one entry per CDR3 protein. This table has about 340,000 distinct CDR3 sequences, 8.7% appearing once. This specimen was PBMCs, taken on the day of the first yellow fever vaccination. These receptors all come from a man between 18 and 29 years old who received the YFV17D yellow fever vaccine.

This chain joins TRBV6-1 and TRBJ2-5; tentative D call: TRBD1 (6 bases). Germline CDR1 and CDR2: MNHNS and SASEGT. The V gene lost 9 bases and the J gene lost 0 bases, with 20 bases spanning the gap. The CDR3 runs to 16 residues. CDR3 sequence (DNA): TGTGCCAGTGATGCAACGGGACAACCCTACCAAGAGACCCAGTACTTC. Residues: CASDATGQPYQETQYF.

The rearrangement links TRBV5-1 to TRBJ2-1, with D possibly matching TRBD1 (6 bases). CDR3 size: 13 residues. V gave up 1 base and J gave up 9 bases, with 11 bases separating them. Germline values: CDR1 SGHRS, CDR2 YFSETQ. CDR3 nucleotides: TGCGCCAGCAGCTTGATTGGGACACCTGAGCAGTTCTTC. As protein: CASSLIGTPEQFF. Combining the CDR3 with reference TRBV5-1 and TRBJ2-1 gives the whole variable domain KAGVTQTPRYLIKTRGQQVTLSCSPISGHRSVSWYQQTPGQGLQFLFEYFSETQRNKGNFPGRFSGRQFSNSRSEMNVSTLELGDSALYLCASSLIGTPEQFFGPGTRLTVL.

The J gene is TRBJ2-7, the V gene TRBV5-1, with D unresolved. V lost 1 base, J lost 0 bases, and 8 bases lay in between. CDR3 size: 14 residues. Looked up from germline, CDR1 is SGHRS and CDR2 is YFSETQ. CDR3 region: CASSLLGHSYEQYV. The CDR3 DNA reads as TGCGCCAGCAGCTTGTTGGGCCACTCCTACGAGCAGTACGTC.

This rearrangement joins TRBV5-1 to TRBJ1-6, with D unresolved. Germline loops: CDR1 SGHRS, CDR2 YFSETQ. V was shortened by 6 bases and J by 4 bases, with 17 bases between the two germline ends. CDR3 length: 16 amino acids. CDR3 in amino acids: CASTASTGEYNSPLHF. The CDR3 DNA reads TGCGCCAGCACCGCCTCTACCGGGGAGTATAATTCACCCCTCCACTTT.

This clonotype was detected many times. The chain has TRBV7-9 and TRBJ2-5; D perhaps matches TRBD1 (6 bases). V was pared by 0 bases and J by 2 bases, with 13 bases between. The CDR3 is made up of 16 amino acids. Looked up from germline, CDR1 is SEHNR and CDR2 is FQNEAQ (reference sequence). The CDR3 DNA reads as TGTGCCAGCAGCTTAGCGCCGGGCAGGGGACAAGAGACCCAGTACTTC. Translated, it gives CASSLAPGRGQETQYF.

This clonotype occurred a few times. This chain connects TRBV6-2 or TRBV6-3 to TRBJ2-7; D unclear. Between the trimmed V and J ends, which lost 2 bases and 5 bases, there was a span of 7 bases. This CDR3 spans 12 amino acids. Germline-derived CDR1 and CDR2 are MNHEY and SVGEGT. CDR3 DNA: TGTGCCAGCAGTTACGGTCAGAACGAGCAGTACGTC. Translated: CASSYGQNEQYV.

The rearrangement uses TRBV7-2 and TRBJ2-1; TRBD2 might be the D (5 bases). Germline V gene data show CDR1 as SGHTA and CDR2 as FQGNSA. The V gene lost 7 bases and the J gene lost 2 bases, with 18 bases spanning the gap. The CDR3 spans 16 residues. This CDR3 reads CASTLTGNRPYNEQFF. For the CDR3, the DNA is TGTGCCAGCACCCTGACGGGGAATAGGCCCTACAATGAGCAGTTCTTC.

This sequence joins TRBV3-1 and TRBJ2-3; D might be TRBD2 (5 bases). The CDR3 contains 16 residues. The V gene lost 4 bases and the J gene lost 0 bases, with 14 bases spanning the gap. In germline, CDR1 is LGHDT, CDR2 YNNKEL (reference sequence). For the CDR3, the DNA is TGTGCCAGCAGCCTATTACTAGAGAGAAGCACAGATACGCAGTATTTT. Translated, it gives CASSLLLERSTDTQYF.

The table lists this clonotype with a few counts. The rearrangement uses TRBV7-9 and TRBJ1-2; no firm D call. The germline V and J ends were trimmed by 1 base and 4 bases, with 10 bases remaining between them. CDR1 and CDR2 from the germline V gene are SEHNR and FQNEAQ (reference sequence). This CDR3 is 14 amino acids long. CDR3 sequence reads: CASSLVIWGYGYTF. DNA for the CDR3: TGTGCCAGCAGCTTAGTGATCTGGGGCTATGGCTACACCTTC. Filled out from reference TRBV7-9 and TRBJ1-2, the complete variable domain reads DTGVSQNPRHKITKRGQNVTFRCDPISEHNRLYWYRQTLGQGPEFLTYFQNEAQLEKSRLLSDRFSAERPKGSFSTLEIQRTEQGDSAMYLCASSLVIWGYGYTFGSGTRLTVV.

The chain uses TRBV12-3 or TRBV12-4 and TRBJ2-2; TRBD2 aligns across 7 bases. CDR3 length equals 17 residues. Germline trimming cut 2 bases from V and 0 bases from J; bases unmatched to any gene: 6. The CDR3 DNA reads TGTGCCAGCAGTTTACCTAAGGGACTACCGAACACCGGGGAGCTGTTTTTT. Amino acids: CASSLPKGLPNTGELFF.

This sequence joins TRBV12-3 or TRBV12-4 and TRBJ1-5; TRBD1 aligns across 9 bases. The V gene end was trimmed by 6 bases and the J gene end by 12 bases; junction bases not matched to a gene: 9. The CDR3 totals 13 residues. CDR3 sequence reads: CASSPGTGTDQHF. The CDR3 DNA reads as TGTGCCAGCAGCCCTGGGACAGGGACCGACCAGCATTTT.

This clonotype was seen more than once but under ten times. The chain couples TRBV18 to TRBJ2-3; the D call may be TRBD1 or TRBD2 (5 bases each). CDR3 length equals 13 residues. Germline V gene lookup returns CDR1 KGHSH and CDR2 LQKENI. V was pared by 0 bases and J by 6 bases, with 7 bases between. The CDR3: CASSPPGEDTQYF. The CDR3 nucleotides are TGTGCCAGCTCACCACCGGGGGAGGATACGCAGTATTTT. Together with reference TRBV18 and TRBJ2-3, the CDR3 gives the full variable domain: NAGVMQNPRHLVRRRGQEARLRCSPMKGHSHVYWYRQLPEEGLKFMVYLQKENIIDESGMPKERFSAEFPKEGPSILRIQQVVRGDSAAYFCASSPPGEDTQYFGPGTRLTVL.

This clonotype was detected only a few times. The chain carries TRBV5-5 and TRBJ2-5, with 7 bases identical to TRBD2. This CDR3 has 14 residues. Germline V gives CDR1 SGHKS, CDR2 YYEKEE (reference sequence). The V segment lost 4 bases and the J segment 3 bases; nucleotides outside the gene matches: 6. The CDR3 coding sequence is TGTGCCAGCAGCCGAAGACTAGCAAAAGAGACCCAGTACTTC. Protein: CASSRRLAKETQYF.

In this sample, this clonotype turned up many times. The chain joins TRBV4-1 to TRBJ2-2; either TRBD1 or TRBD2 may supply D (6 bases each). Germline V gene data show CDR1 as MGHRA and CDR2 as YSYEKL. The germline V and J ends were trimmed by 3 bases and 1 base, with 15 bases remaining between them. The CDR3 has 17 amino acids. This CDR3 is CASSHPRGRKNTGELFF. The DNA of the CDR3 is TGCGCCAGCAGCCACCCCCGGGGGCGGAAGAACACCGGGGAGCTGTTTTTT.

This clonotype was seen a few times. The CDR3 protein is CASSLQGRFYEQYV. As DNA, the CDR3 is TGTGCCAGCAGCCTACAGGGGCGATTCTACGAGCAGTACGTC. J is TRBJ2-7 and V is TRBV5-6; TRBD1 matches at 7 bases. Germline V gene data show CDR1 as SGHDT and CDR2 as YYEEEE. The V gene end was trimmed by 4 bases and the J gene end by 3 bases; junction bases not matched to a gene: 7. The CDR3 runs 14 residues.

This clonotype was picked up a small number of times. The CDR3 sequence: CASSLAGASNQPQHF. The CDR3 coding sequence is TGCGCCAGCAGCTTGGCGGGGGCCAGCAATCAGCCCCAGCATTTT. This chain connects TRBV5-1 to TRBJ1-5, with a possible D match to TRBD1 (6 bases). With 0 bases removed from V and 1 base from J, the gap between germline ends came to 8 bases. From germline, CDR1 is SGHRS and CDR2 YFSETQ. The length of the CDR3 is 15 residues.

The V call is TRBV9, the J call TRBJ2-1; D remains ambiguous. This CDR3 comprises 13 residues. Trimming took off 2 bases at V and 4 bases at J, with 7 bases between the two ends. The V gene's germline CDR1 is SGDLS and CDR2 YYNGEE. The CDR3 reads CASSVSRYNEQFF. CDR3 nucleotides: TGTGCCAGCAGCGTTAGTCGTTACAATGAGCAGTTCTTC.

The CDR3 region has the DNA TGTGCCAGCAGCCCAGAGCGTGGGGCCAATTCACCCCTCCACTTT. This gives the protein CASSPERGANSPLHF. The chain employs TRBV7-8 and TRBJ1-6; possibly TRBD1 for D (5 bases). The CDR3 spans 15 residues. The ends were cut back, 5 bases at V and 7 bases at J, with 15 bases in the middle. CDR1 is SGHVS, CDR2 FQNEAQ, per germline.

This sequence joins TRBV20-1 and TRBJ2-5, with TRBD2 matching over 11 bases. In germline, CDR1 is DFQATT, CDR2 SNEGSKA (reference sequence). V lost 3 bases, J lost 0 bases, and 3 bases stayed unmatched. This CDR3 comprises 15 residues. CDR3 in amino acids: CSASPSGGHQETQYF. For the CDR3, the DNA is TGCAGTGCTAGTCCTAGCGGGGGGCACCAAGAGACCCAGTACTTC.

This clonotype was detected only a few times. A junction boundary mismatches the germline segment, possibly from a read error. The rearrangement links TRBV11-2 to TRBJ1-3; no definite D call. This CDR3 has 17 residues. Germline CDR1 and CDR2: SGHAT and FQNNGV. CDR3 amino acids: CASSVDGGYSSGNTIYF. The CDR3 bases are TGTGCCAGCAGCGTAGACGGAGGATATTCCTCTGGAAACACCATATATTTT.

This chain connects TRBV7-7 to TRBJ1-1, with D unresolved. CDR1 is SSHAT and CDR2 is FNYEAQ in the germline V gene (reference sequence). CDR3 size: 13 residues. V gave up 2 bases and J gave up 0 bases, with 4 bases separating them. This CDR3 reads CASSLHMNTEAFF. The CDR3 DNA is TGTGCCAGCAGCTTACATATGAACACTGAAGCTTTCTTT.

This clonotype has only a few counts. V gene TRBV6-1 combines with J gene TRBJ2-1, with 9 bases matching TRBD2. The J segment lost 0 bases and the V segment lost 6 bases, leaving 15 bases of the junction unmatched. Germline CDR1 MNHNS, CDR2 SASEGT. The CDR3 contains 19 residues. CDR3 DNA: TGTGCCAGCAGCCAAGACTTTAGCGGGGGCCCGAGCTCCTACAATGAGCAGTTCTTC. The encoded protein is CASSQDFSGGPSSYNEQFF.

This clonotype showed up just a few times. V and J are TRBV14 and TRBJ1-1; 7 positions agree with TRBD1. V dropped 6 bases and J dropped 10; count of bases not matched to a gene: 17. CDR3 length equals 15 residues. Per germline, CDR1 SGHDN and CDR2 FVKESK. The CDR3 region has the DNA TGTGCCAGCAGTCAGGCCTTAGGGACAGCCAAGGGAGCTTTCTTT. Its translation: CASSQALGTAKGAFF.

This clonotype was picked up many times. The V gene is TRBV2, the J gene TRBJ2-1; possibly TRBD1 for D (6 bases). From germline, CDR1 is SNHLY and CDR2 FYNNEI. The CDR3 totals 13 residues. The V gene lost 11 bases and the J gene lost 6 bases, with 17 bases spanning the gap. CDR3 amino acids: CAGKQGGLNEQFF. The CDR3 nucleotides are TGTGCCGGCAAACAGGGTGGGCTCAATGAGCAGTTCTTC.

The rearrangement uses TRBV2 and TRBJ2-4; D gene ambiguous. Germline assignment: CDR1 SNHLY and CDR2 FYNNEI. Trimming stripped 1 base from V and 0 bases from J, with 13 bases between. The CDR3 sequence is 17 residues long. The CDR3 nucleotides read TGTGCCAGCAGTGAAGGGCAACTATGGCTAGCCAAAAACATTCAGTACTTC. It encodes CASSEGQLWLAKNIQYF.

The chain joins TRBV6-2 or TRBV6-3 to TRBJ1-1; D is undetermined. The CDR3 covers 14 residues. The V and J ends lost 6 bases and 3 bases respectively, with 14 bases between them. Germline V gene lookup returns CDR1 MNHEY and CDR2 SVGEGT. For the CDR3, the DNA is TGTGCCAGCAGGCCTCCCGACGGATACACTGAAGCTTTCTTT. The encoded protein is CASRPPDGYTEAFF.

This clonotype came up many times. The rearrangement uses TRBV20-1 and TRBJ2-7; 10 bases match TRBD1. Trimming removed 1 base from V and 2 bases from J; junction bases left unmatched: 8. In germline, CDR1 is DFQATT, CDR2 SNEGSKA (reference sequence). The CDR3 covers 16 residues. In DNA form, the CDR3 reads TGCAGTGCTAGAGGGGGGGGACAGGGGAGAACCTACGAGCAGTACTTC. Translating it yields CSARGGGQGRTYEQYF.

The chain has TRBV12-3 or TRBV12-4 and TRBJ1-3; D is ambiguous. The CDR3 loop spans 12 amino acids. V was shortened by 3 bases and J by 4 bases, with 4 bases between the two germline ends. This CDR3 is CASSFLGNTIYF. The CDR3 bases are TGTGCCAGCAGTTTCTTAGGAAACACCATATATTTT.